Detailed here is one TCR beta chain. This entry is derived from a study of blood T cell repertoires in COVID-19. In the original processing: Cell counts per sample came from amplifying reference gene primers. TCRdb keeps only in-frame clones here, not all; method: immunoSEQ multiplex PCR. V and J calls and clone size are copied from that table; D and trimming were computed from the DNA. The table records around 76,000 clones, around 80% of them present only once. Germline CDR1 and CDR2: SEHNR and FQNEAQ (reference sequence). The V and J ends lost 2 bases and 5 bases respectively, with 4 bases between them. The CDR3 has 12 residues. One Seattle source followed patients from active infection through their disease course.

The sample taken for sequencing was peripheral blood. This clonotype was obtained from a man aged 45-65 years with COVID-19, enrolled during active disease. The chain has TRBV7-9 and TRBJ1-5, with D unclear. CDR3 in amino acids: CASSLRDQPQHF. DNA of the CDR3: TGTGCCAGCAGCTTACGAGATCAGCCCCAGCATTTT.